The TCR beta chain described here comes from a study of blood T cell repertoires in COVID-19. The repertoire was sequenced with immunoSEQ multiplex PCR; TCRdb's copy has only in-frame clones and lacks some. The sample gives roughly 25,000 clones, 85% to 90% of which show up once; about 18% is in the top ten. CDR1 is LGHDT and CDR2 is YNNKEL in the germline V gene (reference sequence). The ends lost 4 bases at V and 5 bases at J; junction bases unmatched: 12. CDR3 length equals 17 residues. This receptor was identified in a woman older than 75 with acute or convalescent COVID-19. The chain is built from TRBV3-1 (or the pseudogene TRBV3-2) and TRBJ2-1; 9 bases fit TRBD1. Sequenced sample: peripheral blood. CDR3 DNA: TGTGCCAGCAGCCCACAGGGGGCGACGACGCGCGACAATGAGCAGTTCTTC. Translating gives CASSPQGATTRDNEQFF.